This entry lists 3 T cell receptor beta chains sequenced from one sample in a study of cytomegalovirus exposure and HLA in healthy donors. The PCR had 60 Vbeta and 13 Jbeta primers. TCRdb's table, derived via immunoSEQ multiplex PCR, lists solely in-frame clones and lacks some. The table includes about 200,000 clones, roughly 80% detected once. Source material: PBMCs. These receptors originate from a male donor in good health and CMV-seronegative.

The chain is built from TRBV19 and TRBJ2-1, with 8 positions matching TRBD2. CDR1 LNHDA and CDR2 SQIVND come from the germline V gene (reference sequence). The V gene end was trimmed by 4 bases and the J gene end by 4 bases; junction bases not matched to a gene: 6. The CDR3 is made up of 15 amino acids. The chain's CDR3 is CASSSGRRIYNEQFF. The CDR3 coding sequence is TGTGCCAGTAGTAGCGGGAGGAGAATTTACAATGAGCAGTTCTTC. Full variable domain (outside the CDR3, taken from reference TRBV19 and TRBJ2-1): DGGITQSPKYLFRKEGQNVTLSCEQNLNHDAMYWYRQDPGQGLRLIYYSQIVNDFQKGDIAEGYSVSREKKESFPLTVTSAQKNPTAFYLCASSSGRRIYNEQFFGPGTRLTVL.

This clone was seen a few times. The chain recombines TRBV19 with TRBJ2-3; no clear D gene. The CDR3 runs to 12 residues. V gave up 5 bases and J gave up 5 bases, with 8 bases separating them. In germline, CDR1 is LNHDA, CDR2 SQIVND (reference sequence). CDR3 sequence (DNA): TGTGCCAGTAGTCTAACTTTAGATACGCAGTATTTT. Translating gives CASSLTLDTQYF.

The V gene is TRBV15, the J gene TRBJ1-1; possibly TRBD1 for D (5 bases). V was trimmed by 3 bases and J by 5 bases, leaving 10 bases between them. Germline V CDR1 and CDR2: LNHNV, YYDKDF (reference sequence). The CDR3 is 13 amino acids. For the CDR3, the DNA is TGTGCCACCAGCAGTATCCAGGGTACTGAAGCTTTCTTT. Its protein is CATSSIQGTEAFF.